The clone carrying this T cell receptor (beta chain) has more than one count but fewer than ten. Its specificity is not known. This sample was taken from a study of tumor-infiltrating lymphocytes in localized non-small cell lung cancer. Study-level findings and limits: Compared with uninvolved lung, tumors showed higher T cell infiltration by TCRbeta sequencing. Immunotypes IM1 and IM2 had similar TCR-derived T-cell fractions.

This CDR3 region has 16 residues. V trimming: 0 bases; J trimming: 0 bases; junction bases outside the gene matches: 3. The germline CDR1 and CDR2 sequences are SGHNT and YYREEE (reference sequence). The repertoire was sequenced with immunoSEQ multiplex PCR; TCRdb's copy has only in-frame clones and lacks some. Of about 15,000 clones detected, roughly 79% appear once; the ten largest clones hold 2.6%. The sequencing sample was made of lung tumor tissue. The V gene is TRBV5-4, the J gene TRBJ2-3, with 8 bases fitting TRBD2. The sequence was obtained from a human donor with non-small cell lung cancer. This chain's CDR3 is CASSLASGSSTDTQYF. As DNA, the CDR3 is TGTGCCAGCAGCTTGGCTAGCGGGTCTAGCACAGATACGCAGTATTTT.